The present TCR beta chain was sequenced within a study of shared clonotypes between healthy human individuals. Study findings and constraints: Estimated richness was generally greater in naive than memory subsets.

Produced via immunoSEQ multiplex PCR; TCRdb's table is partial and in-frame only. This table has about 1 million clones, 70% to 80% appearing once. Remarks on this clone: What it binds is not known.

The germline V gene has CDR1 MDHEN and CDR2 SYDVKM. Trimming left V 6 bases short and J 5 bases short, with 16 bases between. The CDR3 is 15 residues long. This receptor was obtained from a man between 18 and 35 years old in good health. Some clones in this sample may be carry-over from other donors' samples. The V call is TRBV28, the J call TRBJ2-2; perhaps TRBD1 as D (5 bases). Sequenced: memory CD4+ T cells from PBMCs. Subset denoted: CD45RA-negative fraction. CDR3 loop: CASRVSKGVTGELFF. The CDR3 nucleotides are TGTGCCAGCAGAGTTTCAAAAGGGGTTACCGGGGAGCTGTTTTTT.